A single T cell receptor beta chain is shown here with its context. TCRdb analysed the 5' RACE reads with MiXCR anew, one entry per CDR3 protein. Of some 500,000 distinct CDR3 sequences in the sample, roughly a fifth were seen once. The data stem from a study of identical twins. Between the trimmed V and J ends, which lost 8 bases and 6 bases, there was a span of 16 bases. Germline values: CDR1 KGHSH, CDR2 LQKENI. CDR3 length: 13 amino acids. The data also belong to a second study, concerning T cells expressing NK-cell markers.

The rearrangement joins TRBV18 to TRBJ1-2; no definite D call. The origin of this receptor is a woman aged 18-30 years in good health. Sequencing was done on a sample of CD4+ T cells sorted from blood. The DNA for the CDR3 is TGTGCCAGCGCACGCAGCAGCGACGATGGCTACACCTTC. Its protein product is CASARSSDDGYTF.